This entry lists 21 T cell receptor beta chains sequenced from one sample in a study of T cells of healthy individuals. TCRdb ran MiXCR on the 5' RACE reads and lists one entry per CDR3 protein. The table includes around 53,000 distinct CDR3 sequences, about 15% detected once. The receptors come from a human donor in good health.

This chain links TRBV4-2 with TRBJ2-2; 7 bases line up with TRBD1. J lost 0 bases, V lost 3 bases, and 7 bases had no gene match. The CDR3 loop spans 17 amino acids. Germline-derived CDR1 and CDR2 are LGHNA and YNFKEQ. The CDR3 reads CASSQTGQDPNTGELFF. The CDR3 coding sequence is TGTGCCAGCAGCCAGACAGGACAGGACCCGAACACCGGGGAGCTGTTTTTT.

In its sample, this clonotype was seen many times. The V call is TRBV5-4, the J call TRBJ2-7, with D possibly matching TRBD2 (5 bases). Trimming cost V 6 bases and J 0 bases, with 16 bases left between them. This CDR3 region has 15 residues. Germline loops: CDR1 SGHNT, CDR2 YYREEE (reference sequence). CDR3 loop: CASTPGEFPSYEQYF. The CDR3, as DNA: TGTGCCAGCACCCCCGGGGAGTTCCCCTCCTACGAGCAGTACTTC.

This clonotype appeared many times. This CDR3 is CASSLLGQGSTEAFF. Here the CDR3 DNA reads TGTGCCAGCAGTTTATTGGGACAGGGTAGCACTGAAGCTTTCTTT. This sequence joins TRBV27 and TRBJ1-1; 9 bases line up with TRBD1. This CDR3 has 15 amino acids. The J segment lost 4 bases and the V segment lost 1 base, leaving 4 bases of the junction unmatched. CDR1 is MNHEY, CDR2 SMNVEV, per germline (reference sequence).

This clonotype has a count of ten or more. The chain links TRBV11-2 to TRBJ2-3; a weak D match, TRBD1 (6 bases). Germline V gene sequence: CDR1 SGHAT, CDR2 FQNNGV. The CDR3 consists of 12 residues. V was clipped by 5 bases and J by 4 bases, with 7 bases between them. The CDR3 sequence: CASSTGSDTQYF. CDR3 nucleotide sequence: TGTGCCAGCAGCACAGGGTCAGATACGCAGTATTTT.

This clonotype has just a few counts. The chain couples TRBV4-3 to TRBJ2-5; 8 bases align to TRBD2. V lost 2 bases to trimming and J lost 7 bases; unmatched junction nucleotides: 9. CDR1 LGHNA and CDR2 YSLEER come from the germline V gene. CDR3 size: 15 residues. CDR3 loop: CASSQSLSGGRTQYF. The CDR3 nucleotides are TGCGCCAGCAGCCAAAGTTTGAGCGGGGGCCGGACCCAGTACTTC.

The chain links TRBV7-9 to TRBJ1-2; 7 nucleotides agree with TRBD1. Germline-derived CDR1 and CDR2 are SEHNR and FQNEAQ (reference sequence). The length of the CDR3 is 16 residues. V dropped 4 bases and J dropped 0; count of bases not matched to a gene: 8. Here the CDR3 DNA reads TGTGCCAGCAGCTCGAGCGGAGGGACAGCTAACTATGGCTACACCTTC. Translation: CASSSSGGTANYGYTF.

The chain is built from TRBV20-1 and TRBJ2-1, with unresolved D. The CDR3 spans 17 residues. Trimming shortened V by 5 bases and J by 4 bases, and 24 bases separated the two germline ends. CDR1 DFQATT and CDR2 SNEGSKA come from the germline V gene (reference sequence). CDR3 sequence (DNA): TGCAGTGCTCAAAGATCAGGTAGTCGGCTTACTTACAATGAGCAGTTCTTC. It specifies CSAQRSGSRLTYNEQFF.

This clonotype was observed a few times. The chain joins TRBV7-3 to TRBJ2-7; TRBD1 matches 7 bases. J lost 3 bases, V lost 2 bases, and 7 bases had no gene match. Germline V gene sequence: CDR1 SGHTA, CDR2 FQGTGA. CDR3 length equals 15 residues. The CDR3 DNA reads TGTGCCAGCAGCTTAGGGGGACAGCCTCACTACGAGCAGTACTTC. Protein: CASSLGGQPHYEQYF.

This clonotype was found many times. The chain has TRBV7-8 and TRBJ1-1; no reliable D call. Per the germline V gene, CDR1 is SGHVS and CDR2 is FQNEAQ. Trimming took 5 bases from V and 0 from J, leaving 16 bases between them. The length of the CDR3 is 16 residues. The CDR3 DNA is TGTGCCAGCAGCAGTCGGTATGTGGGGATGAACACTGAAGCTTTCTTT. The encoded protein is CASSSRYVGMNTEAFF. Full variable domain (missing parts from reference TRBV7-8 and TRBJ1-1): GAGVSQSPRYKVAKRGQDVALRCDPISGHVSLFWYQQALGQGPEFLTYFQNEAQLDKSGLPSDRFFAERPEGSVSTLKIQRTQQEDSAVYLCASSSRYVGMNTEAFFGQGTRLTVV.

This chain connects TRBV6-2 or TRBV6-3 to TRBJ1-5; no reliable D call. The CDR3 consists of 12 residues. From germline, CDR1 is MNHEY and CDR2 SVGEGT. Trimming took off 6 bases at V and 0 bases at J, with 3 bases between the two ends. The CDR3 sequence: CASRDSNQPQHF. The CDR3 region has the DNA TGTGCCAGCAGGGATAGCAATCAGCCCCAGCATTTT.

This rearrangement joins TRBV30 to TRBJ2-6, with TRBD1 identical over 12 bases. With 7 bases clipped from V and 0 bases from J, the junction kept 16 bases outside the gene matches. CDR3 length: 20 residues. Germline loops: CDR1 GTSNPN, CDR2 SVGIG (reference sequence). The CDR3 spells CAFRDRGRPNPLSGANVLTF. In DNA, the CDR3 is TGTGCCTTCCGGGACAGGGGGCGCCCGAACCCCCTCTCTGGGGCCAACGTCCTGACTTTC. Supplemented by reference TRBV30 and TRBJ2-6, the full variable domain reads SQTIHQWPATLVQPVGSPLSLECTVEGTSNPNLYWYRQAAGRGLQLLFYSVGIGQISSEVPQNLSASRPQDRQFILSSKKLLLSDSGFYLCAFRDRGRPNPLSGANVLTFGAGSRLTVL.

In this sample, this clonotype turned up many times. The chain links TRBV7-6 to TRBJ1-1; 10 bases fit TRBD1. The germline CDR1 and CDR2 sequences are SGHVS and FNYEAQ. The CDR3 is 15 residues long. Trimming cost V 4 bases and J 4 bases; bases outside gene matches: 6. CDR3 protein: CASSWPGQGSTEAFF. The CDR3 DNA reads TGTGCCAGCAGCTGGCCGGGACAGGGGAGCACTGAAGCTTTCTTT.

This clonotype was detected many times. The CDR3: CASAKGLNTEAFF. The CDR3 DNA is TGTGCCAGCGCCAAGGGGTTGAACACTGAAGCTTTCTTT. The chain joins TRBV7-7 to TRBJ1-1; D might be TRBD1 (5 bases). This CDR3 is 13 amino acids long. Germline CDR1 is SSHAT and CDR2 is FNYEAQ (reference sequence). V was shortened by 8 bases and J by 0 bases, with 10 bases between the two germline ends.

This clonotype has a count of ten or more. The chain recombines TRBV13 with TRBJ2-5; D gene uncertain. V lost 2 bases and J 1 base, leaving 5 bases between the germline ends. The CDR3 is made up of 13 amino acids. Germline V gives CDR1 PRHDT, CDR2 FYEKMQ (reference sequence). The CDR3 sequence: CASSLLIQETQYF. CDR3 sequence (DNA): TGTGCCAGCAGCTTACTTATCCAAGAGACCCAGTACTTC.

This clonotype was observed a handful of times. V is TRBV5-4 and J is TRBJ2-3, with 14 bases aligning to TRBD2. Germline V gene lookup returns CDR1 SGHNT and CDR2 YYREEE (reference sequence). This CDR3 region has 17 residues. V gave up 5 bases and J gave up 4 bases; unmatched junction bases: 9. CDR3 loop: CASRSGTSGSIPDTQYF. The CDR3 DNA follows: TGTGCCAGCAGATCCGGGACTAGCGGGAGTATCCCAGATACGCAGTATTTT.

This clonotype has at least ten counts. This rearrangement joins TRBV2 to TRBJ2-7; D assignment may be TRBD1 or TRBD2 (6 bases each). Germline loops: CDR1 SNHLY, CDR2 FYNNEI. V was cut by 7 bases and J by 3 bases, with 13 bases left in between. This CDR3 has 13 amino acids. This chain's CDR3 is CASKKRGDYEQYF. The CDR3 DNA sequence: TGTGCCAGCAAGAAGAGGGGGGACTACGAGCAGTACTTC.

This clonotype has ten or more counts. V usage is TRBV9 and J usage is TRBJ2-1; 14 positions agree with TRBD2. This CDR3 comprises 15 residues. Germline trimming cut 3 bases from V and 8 bases from J; bases unmatched to any gene: 4. Germline V gene lookup returns CDR1 SGDLS and CDR2 YYNGEE. The CDR3 DNA reads TGTGCCAGCAGCGAGACTAGCGGGGGGGCCCATGAGCAGTTCTTC. Amino acids: CASSETSGGAHEQFF.

This clonotype appeared many times. The gene calls are TRBV4-3 and TRBJ2-3; 7 bases are a match to TRBD1. The germline CDR1 and CDR2 sequences are LGHNA and YSLEER. The length of the CDR3 is 16 residues. The ends lost 1 base at V and 3 bases at J; junction bases unmatched: 7. CDR3 sequence reads: CASSQGSTGSTDTQYF. The CDR3 DNA reads as TGCGCCAGCAGCCAAGGCTCGACAGGGTCAACAGATACGCAGTATTTT.

This clonotype was detected ten times or more. The chain links TRBV5-1 to TRBJ2-7; D may match TRBD1 or TRBD2 (5 bases each). With 0 bases removed from V and 0 bases from J, the gap between germline ends came to 10 bases. The CDR3 totals 15 residues. The germline gives CDR1 SGHRS, CDR2 YFSETQ. As DNA, the CDR3 is TGCGCCAGCAGCTTGGTCCCAGGGAGCTCCTACGAGCAGTACTTC. This encodes CASSLVPGSSYEQYF.

Ten or more counts support this clonotype. The chain joins TRBV7-2 to TRBJ2-5; D possibly corresponds to TRBD2 (6 bases). Germline lookup yields CDR1 SGHTA and CDR2 FQGNSA. V lost 4 bases and J 9 bases, leaving 15 bases between the germline ends. This CDR3 is 13 amino acids long. Written as DNA, the CDR3 is TGTGCCAGCAGCTCGTTGACTAGAGGGGCCCAGTACTTC. Translating gives CASSSLTRGAQYF. Looking up the rest from reference TRBV7-2 and TRBJ2-5 gives the full variable domain: GAGVSQSPSNKVTEKGKDVELRCDPISGHTALYWYRQSLGQGLEFLIYFQGNSAPDKSGLPSDRFSAERTGGSVSTLTIQRTQQEDSAVYLCASSSLTRGAQYFGPGTRLLVL.

This clonotype was found a few times. CDR3 in amino acids: CASSPRGAGEHTDTQYF. In nucleotides, the CDR3 is TGTGCCAGCAGCCCACGGGGGGCGGGGGAGCACACAGATACGCAGTATTTT. J is TRBJ2-3 and V is TRBV7-6, with D maybe TRBD2 (7 bases). This CDR3 spans 17 amino acids. With 5 bases removed from V and 2 bases from J, the gap between germline ends came to 20 bases. Germline CDR1 is SGHVS and CDR2 is FNYEAQ.